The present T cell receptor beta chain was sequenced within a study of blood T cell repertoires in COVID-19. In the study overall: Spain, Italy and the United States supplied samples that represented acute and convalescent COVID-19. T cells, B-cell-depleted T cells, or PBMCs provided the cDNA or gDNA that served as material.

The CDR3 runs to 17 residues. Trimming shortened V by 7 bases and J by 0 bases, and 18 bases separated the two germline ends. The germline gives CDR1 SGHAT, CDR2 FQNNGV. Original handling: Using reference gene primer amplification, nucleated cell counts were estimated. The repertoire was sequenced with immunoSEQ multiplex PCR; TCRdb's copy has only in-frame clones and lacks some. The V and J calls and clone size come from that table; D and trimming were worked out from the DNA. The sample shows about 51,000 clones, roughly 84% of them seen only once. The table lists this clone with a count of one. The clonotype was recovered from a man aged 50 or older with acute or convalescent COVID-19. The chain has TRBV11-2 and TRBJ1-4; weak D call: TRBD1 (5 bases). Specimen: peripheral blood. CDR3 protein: CASTLGRGNATNEKLFF. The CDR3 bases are TGTGCCAGCACCCTAGGGCGGGGGAACGCAACTAATGAAAAACTGTTTTTT.